This T cell receptor beta chain was profiled in a study of cytomegalovirus exposure and HLA in healthy donors. In the PCR, 60 Vbeta and 13 Jbeta primers were used. Only in-frame clones appear in the TCRdb table, and some are missing; sequencing was by immunoSEQ multiplex PCR. The data show about 130,000 clones, just under 80% seen once. The CDR3 extends over 14 amino acids. CDR1 is MDHEN and CDR2 is SYDVKM in the germline V gene. V gave up 8 bases and J gave up 3 bases; unmatched junction bases: 6. This clone was recorded only once. Its antigen is as yet unknown. Broader study findings: The authors reported that TCR beta sequences could predict HLA-A and HLA-B alleles. These predictions were accurate for most subjects in the first cohort. V- and J-gene trimming of TCR beta was linked (in a later analysis) to a missense DCLRE1C variant. According to reports, the classifier identified cytomegalovirus status with high specificity and sensitivity. In vitro work confirmed that a few CMV-associated chains recognize CMV antigens.

The sequence was collected from a woman in her 40s in good health and CMV-seronegative. The sequencing input was PBMCs. The chain links TRBV28 to TRBJ2-7; 11 bases are a match to TRBD2. CDR3 loop: CASVTSGSFYEQYF. The CDR3 DNA reads as TGTGCCAGCGTTACTAGCGGGAGCTTCTACGAGCAGTACTTC.